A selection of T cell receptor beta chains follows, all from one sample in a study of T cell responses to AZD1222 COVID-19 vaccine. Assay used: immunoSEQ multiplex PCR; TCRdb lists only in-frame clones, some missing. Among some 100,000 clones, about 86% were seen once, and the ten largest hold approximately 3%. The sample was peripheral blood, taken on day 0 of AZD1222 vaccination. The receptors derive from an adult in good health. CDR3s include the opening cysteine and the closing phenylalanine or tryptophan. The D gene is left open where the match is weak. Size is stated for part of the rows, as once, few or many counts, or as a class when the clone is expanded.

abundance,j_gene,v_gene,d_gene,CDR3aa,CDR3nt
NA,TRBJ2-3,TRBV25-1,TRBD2,CARISGGATDTQYF,TGTGCCAGAATTAGCGGGGGGGCGACAGATACGCAGTATTTT
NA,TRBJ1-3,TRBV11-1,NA,CASSQPGQFSGNTIYF,TGTGCCAGCAGCCAACCGGGGCAATTCTCTGGAAACACCATATATTTT
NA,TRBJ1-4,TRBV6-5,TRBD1,CASKPDRYNEKLFF,TGTGCCAGCAAACCGGACAGGTATAATGAAAAACTGTTTTTT
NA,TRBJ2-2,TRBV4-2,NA,CASSQGTATGELFF,TGTGCCAGCAGCCAAGGGACAGCTACCGGGGAGCTGTTTTTT
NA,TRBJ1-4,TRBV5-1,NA,CASSLDGAGGHEKLFF,TGCGCCAGCAGCTTGGATGGGGCAGGAGGGCATGAAAAACTGTTTTTT
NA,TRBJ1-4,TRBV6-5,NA,CASSYSGASNEKLFF,TGTGCCAGCAGTTACTCGGGAGCGTCAAATGAAAAACTGTTTTTT
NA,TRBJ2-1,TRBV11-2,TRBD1,CASSRGTATLDEQFF,TGTGCCAGCAGCAGAGGGACAGCGACCCTAGATGAGCAGTTCTTC
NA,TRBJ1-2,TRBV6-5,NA,CASSLSNTAYGYTF,TGTGCCAGCAGTTTATCCAACACCGCCTATGGCTACACCTTC
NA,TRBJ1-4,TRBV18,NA,CASSPGGAGDEKLFF,TGTGCCAGCTCACCGGGCGGGGCCGGGGATGAAAAACTGTTTTTT
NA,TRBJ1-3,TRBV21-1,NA,CASTSGGQGRPHSGNTIYF,TGTGCCAGCACCTCCGGGGGACAGGGGAGGCCCCACTCTGGAAACACCATATATTTT
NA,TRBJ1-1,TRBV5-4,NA,CASSLDRLNTEAFF,TGTGCCAGCAGCTTGGACAGGCTGAACACTGAAGCTTTCTTT
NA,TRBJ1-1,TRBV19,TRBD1,CASSMNPTGWEEDTEAFF,TGTGCCAGTAGTATGAATCCGACAGGGTGGGAGGAGGACACTGAAGCTTTCTTT
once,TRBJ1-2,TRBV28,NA,CASSLDGGYTF,TGTGCCAGCAGTTTAGATGGGGGCTACACCTTC
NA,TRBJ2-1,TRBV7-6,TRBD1,CASSFGQGDNEQFF,TGTGCCAGCAGCTTTGGACAGGGGGACAATGAGCAGTTCTTC
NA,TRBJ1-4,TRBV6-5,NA,CAASGVLNEKLFF,TGTGCCGCGTCAGGGGTCCTTAATGAAAAACTGTTTTTT
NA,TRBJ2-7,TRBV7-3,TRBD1,CASSPDRGDEQYF,TGTGCCAGCAGCCCGGACAGGGGGGACGAGCAGTACTTC
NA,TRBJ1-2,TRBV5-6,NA,CASSLGTANYGYTF,TGTGCCAGCAGCTTGGGGACTGCTAACTATGGCTACACCTTC
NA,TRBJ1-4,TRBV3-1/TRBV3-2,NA,CASSQGGRKGKLFF,TGTGCCAGCAGCCAAGGTGGCAGGAAGGGAAAACTGTTTTTT
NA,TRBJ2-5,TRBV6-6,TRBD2,CASEAGGETQYF,TGTGCCAGCGAGGCGGGGGGCGAGACCCAGTACTTC
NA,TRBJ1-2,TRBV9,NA,CASSVGQGYGYGYTF,TGTGCCAGCAGCGTTGGGCAGGGGTACGGCTATGGCTACACCTTC
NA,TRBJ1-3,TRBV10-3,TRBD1,CAIRGDRAENTIYF,TGTGCCATCAGGGGGGACAGGGCCGAAAACACCATATATTTT
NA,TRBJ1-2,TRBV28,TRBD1,CASSFGQGARYGYTF,TGTGCCAGCAGTTTCGGACAGGGGGCGCGATATGGCTACACCTTC
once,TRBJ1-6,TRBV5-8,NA,CASSPTGTYSPLHF,TGTGCCAGCAGCCCCACAGGCACCTATTCACCCCTCCACTTT
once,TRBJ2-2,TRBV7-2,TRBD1,CASNRGNANTGELFF,TGTGCCAGCAACAGGGGAAACGCGAACACCGGGGAGCTGTTTTTT
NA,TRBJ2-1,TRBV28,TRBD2,CASKLAGGHNEQFF,TGTGCCAGCAAACTAGCGGGGGGGCACAATGAGCAGTTCTTC
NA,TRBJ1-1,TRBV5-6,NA,CASSFQGFTEAFF,TGTGCCAGCAGCTTTCAGGGGTTTACTGAAGCTTTCTTT
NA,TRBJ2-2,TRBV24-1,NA,CATGRPGTGELFF,TGTGCCACCGGGAGGCCAGGAACCGGGGAGCTGTTTTTT
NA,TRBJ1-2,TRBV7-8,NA,CASSQAQLYGYTF,TGTGCCAGCAGCCAAGCACAGCTATATGGCTACACCTTC
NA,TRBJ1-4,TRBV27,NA,CASSLSGEKLFF,TGTGCCAGCAGTTTATCAGGTGAAAAACTGTTTTTT
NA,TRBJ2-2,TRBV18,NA,CASSPKLSSLDRANTGELFF,TGTGCCAGCTCACCGAAATTGTCTTCCCTTGATCGGGCGAACACCGGGGAGCTGTTTTTT
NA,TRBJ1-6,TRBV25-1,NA,CASGRFPVDSPLHF,TGTGCTAGCGGACGGTTCCCTGTGGATTCACCCCTCCACTTT
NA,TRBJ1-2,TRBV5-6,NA,CASSSRETVAYTF,TGTGCCAGCAGCTCAAGAGAGACAGTCGCCTACACCTTC
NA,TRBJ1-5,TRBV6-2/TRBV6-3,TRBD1,CASSLAGQANQPQHF,TGTGCCAGCAGTTTGGCGGGACAGGCGAATCAGCCCCAGCATTTT
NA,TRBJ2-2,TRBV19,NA,CASKLPNTGELFF,TGTGCCAGTAAGCTCCCGAACACCGGGGAGCTGTTTTTT
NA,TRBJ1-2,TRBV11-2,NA,CASSLSMGIQDGYTF,TGTGCCAGCAGCTTATCAATGGGAATCCAGGATGGCTACACCTTC
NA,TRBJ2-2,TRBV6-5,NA,CASGRDRNTGELFF,TGTGCCAGCGGGAGGGACAGGAACACCGGGGAGCTGTTTTTT
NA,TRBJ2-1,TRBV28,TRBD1,CASTVDRGNYNEQFF,TGTGCCAGCACCGTCGACAGGGGAAACTACAATGAGCAGTTCTTC
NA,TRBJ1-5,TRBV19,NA,CASSTISGVSNQPQHF,TGTGCCAGTAGTACTATCAGCGGGGTTAGCAATCAGCCCCAGCATTTT
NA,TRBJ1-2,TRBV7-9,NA,CASSLGAMGYTF,TGTGCCAGCAGCTTAGGAGCTATGGGCTACACCTTC
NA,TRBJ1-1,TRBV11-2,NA,CASSLIWGGTEAFF,TGTGCCAGCAGCTTAATTTGGGGGGGCACTGAAGCTTTCTTT
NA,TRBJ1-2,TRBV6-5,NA,CASSYRGGNYGYTF,TGTGCCAGCAGTTACAGGGGGGGCAACTATGGCTACACCTTC
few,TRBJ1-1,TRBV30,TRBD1,CAWMGQGNTEAFF,TGTGCCTGGATGGGACAGGGAAACACTGAAGCTTTCTTT
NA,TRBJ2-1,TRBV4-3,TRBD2,CASSQEPGLAGNNEQFF,TGCGCCAGCAGCCAAGAGCCCGGACTAGCGGGAAACAATGAGCAGTTCTTC
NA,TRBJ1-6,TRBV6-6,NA,CASSYGQNNSPLHF,TGTGCCAGCAGTTACGGACAGAATAATTCACCCCTCCACTTT
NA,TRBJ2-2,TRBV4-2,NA,CASSQVEQTGELFF,TGTGCCAGCAGCCAAGTCGAGCAGACCGGGGAGCTGTTTTTT
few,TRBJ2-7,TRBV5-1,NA,CASSLVLEAGQYF,TGCGCCAGCAGCTTGGTCCTGGAGGCCGGGCAGTACTTC
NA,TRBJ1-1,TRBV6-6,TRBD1,CASRDGQVMNTEAFF,TGTGCCAGCAGGGACGGACAGGTGATGAACACTGAAGCTTTCTTT
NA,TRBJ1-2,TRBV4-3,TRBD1,CASSPGTGRYGYTF,TGCGCCAGCAGCCCGGGGACAGGGAGGTATGGCTACACCTTC